Shown below are 14 T cell receptor beta chains from a single sample sequenced in a study of identifying expanded T cells in peripheral blood. Repertoires were generated with immunoSEQ multiplex PCR, while TCRdb's copy carries only in-frame clones and drops some. This table holds 90,000 to 110,000 clones, 88% found once. Sequenced: blood. The receptors derive from a person aged 18 to 75 in good health.

The chain combines TRBV7-9 with TRBJ1-1, with 11 bases matching TRBD1. Germline V lookup: CDR1 SEHNR, CDR2 FQNEAQ (reference sequence). The length of the CDR3 is 14 residues. V shed 3 bases and J 11 bases; nucleotides not matched to a gene: 8. CDR3 amino acids: CASSFGDRGSSAFF. The CDR3 region has the DNA TGTGCCAGCAGCTTTGGGGACAGGGGGTCATCGGCTTTCTTT.

CDR3 region: CAISEGGTGAYGYTF. The CDR3, as DNA: TGTGCCATCAGTGAGGGAGGGACAGGGGCCTATGGCTACACCTTC. The chain employs TRBV10-3 and TRBJ1-2; 10 positions agree with TRBD1. CDR1 is ENHRY, CDR2 SYGVKD, per germline. The CDR3 has 15 residues. The V and J ends lost 2 bases and 4 bases, in that order; junction bases with no gene match: 4.

The chain joins TRBV7-9 to TRBJ2-4; D is undetermined. Per the germline V gene, CDR1 is SEHNR and CDR2 is FQNEAQ (reference sequence). The CDR3 covers 14 residues. Trimming took 5 bases from V and 6 from J, leaving 14 bases between them. The CDR3 here is CASSGLSRPNIQYF. CDR3 DNA sequence: TGTGCCAGCAGCGGGCTCTCTAGGCCAAACATTCAGTACTTC.

The CDR3 DNA is TGTGCCAGCAGTGAATATCTCTATGGGGTCGCCGAGCAGTACTTC. Translating it yields CASSEYLYGVAEQYF. The rearrangement uses TRBV25-1 and TRBJ2-7, with D unresolved. The germline CDR1 and CDR2 sequences are MGHDK and SYGVNS. The CDR3 totals 15 residues. Between the trimmed V and J ends, which lost 0 bases and 6 bases, there was a span of 15 bases.

The J gene is TRBJ1-1, the V gene TRBV15; TRBD1 matches 8 bases. CDR1 is LNHNV, CDR2 YYDKDF, per germline (reference sequence). Unmatched junction bases numbered 9, after V lost 1 base and J lost 2 bases. This CDR3 region has 17 residues. CDR3 protein: CATSRGTGQVGNTEAFF. CDR3 nucleotide sequence: TGTGCCACCAGCAGAGGGACGGGACAGGTGGGCAACACTGAAGCTTTCTTT.

This chain connects TRBV6-5 to TRBJ1-2; 8 bases are shared with TRBD1. J gave up 11 bases and V 2 bases, and 7 bases lay outside the gene matches. Germline-derived CDR1 and CDR2 are MNHEY and SVGAGI. This CDR3 is built from 13 residues. This CDR3 is CASSYLGQGQYTF. The CDR3 nucleotides read TGTGCCAGCAGTTACCTAGGACAGGGTCAATACACCTTC.

The sample holds one count of this clone. V and J are TRBV18 and TRBJ2-7; TRBD2 might be the D (5 bases). Looked up from germline, CDR1 is KGHSH and CDR2 is LQKENI. The ends were cut back, 2 bases at V and 4 bases at J, with 15 bases in the middle. The length of the CDR3 is 15 residues. CDR3 nucleotide sequence: TGTGCCAGCTCACCAGAGATTGCCGGCGGGTACGAGCAGTACTTC. It translates to CASSPEIAGGYEQYF.

In its sample, this clone was seen a few times. The chain recombines TRBV9 with TRBJ1-1; D call uncertain. Between the trimmed V and J ends, which lost 3 bases and 4 bases, there was a span of 4 bases. CDR1 SGDLS and CDR2 YYNGEE come from the germline V gene. The CDR3 is 11 residues long. As DNA, the CDR3 is TGTGCCAGCAGCGACGGCACTGAAGCTTTCTTT. Translation gives CASSDGTEAFF.

In its sample, this clone was seen once. The J gene is TRBJ2-3, the V gene TRBV29-1; TRBD2 matches 7 bases. The germline V gene encodes CDR1 SQVTM and CDR2 ANQGSEA. The CDR3 covers 12 residues. V lost 7 bases and J lost 4; bases outside the gene matches: 5. The CDR3 is CSAGEGSDTQYF. DNA for the CDR3: TGCAGCGCTGGGGAGGGGTCAGATACGCAGTATTTT.

J is TRBJ2-7 and V is TRBV28; possibly TRBD1 or TRBD2 for D (5 bases each). This CDR3 contains 13 residues. Trimming took off 3 bases at V and 10 bases at J, with 16 bases between the two ends. Germline V lookup: CDR1 MDHEN, CDR2 SYDVKM. The CDR3, as DNA: TGTGCCAGCAGTTTTTCTGGGACCTCACGTCAGTACTTC. Protein: CASSFSGTSRQYF.

The V gene is TRBV5-6, the J gene TRBJ2-1; no clear D. V lost 0 bases and J 10 bases, leaving 5 bases between the germline ends. This CDR3 has 11 residues. Germline CDR1 SGHDT, CDR2 YYEEEE. In DNA, the CDR3 is TGTGCCAGCAGCTTGGTCCAGGAGCAGTTCTTC. Its translation: CASSLVQEQFF.

V and J are TRBV2 and TRBJ1-1; TRBD1 agrees at 11 bases. V lost 5 bases to trimming and J lost 11 bases; unmatched junction nucleotides: 7. CDR1 SNHLY and CDR2 FYNNEI come from the germline V gene. The CDR3 contains 13 residues. Here the CDR3 reads CASSTGQGAQAFF. The CDR3 bases are TGTGCCAGCAGTACTGGACAGGGGGCGCAGGCTTTCTTT.

The chain links TRBV28 to TRBJ2-3, with D hard to call. The CDR3 totals 12 residues. CDR1 is MDHEN and CDR2 is SYDVKM in the germline V gene. Between the trimmed V and J ends, which lost 6 bases and 4 bases, there was a span of 8 bases. DNA for the CDR3: TGTGCCAGCAGAAGTTCTTCAGATACGCAGTATTTT. Translating it yields CASRSSSDTQYF.

The table lists this clone with a count of one. This chain uses TRBV2 with TRBJ1-1, with D possibly TRBD1 on 6 matching bases. V was clipped by 7 bases and J by 12 bases, with 15 bases between them. Germline CDR1 reads SNHLY; CDR2 reads FYNNEI. CDR3 length: 11 residues. The chain's CDR3 is CASISGAESFF. CDR3 sequence (DNA): TGTGCCAGCATATCAGGGGCGGAATCTTTCTTT.